This T cell receptor beta chain stems from a study of early T cells in non-severe SARS-CoV-2 infection. Study overall: Chains were unpaired, as sequencing was done on bulk RNA from unsorted whole blood. Study results and caveats: Database matching using VDJdb favored anti-spike CD8 responses, with private and CD4 specificities left missing.

This clonotype counts as medium-sized. Its target is not known. Trimming left V 6 bases short and J 4 bases short, with 10 bases between. CDR1 is DFQATT, CDR2 SNEGSKA, per germline (reference sequence). The CDR3 consists of 12 residues. Separate cDNA molecules each had unique molecular identifiers attached to them. TCRdb processed the 5' RACE reads anew with MiXCR; each CDR3 protein has one entry. This sample has some 100,000 distinct CDR3 sequences, with roughly 14% found just once. The chain carries TRBV20-1 and TRBJ2-1; a weak D match, TRBD1 (5 bases). The sample was whole blood. This sequence originates from an adult who was a healthcare worker with PCR-confirmed SARS-CoV-2 infection or an uninfected control (not recorded which). CDR3 residues: CSARAGYNEQFF. DNA of the CDR3: TGCAGTGCAAGGGCAGGGTACAATGAGCAGTTCTTC.